These 4 T cell receptor beta chains were sequenced from one sample in a study of STAT5B mutations in CD4+ large granular lymphocyte leukemia. The method was immunoSEQ multiplex PCR; TCRdb's version includes in-frame clones alone and lacks a portion of them. The sample shows about 32,000 clones, less than 75% of them seen only once. The sequencing input was CD4+ T cells from blood buffy coats. The receptors stem from a human donor in good health.

The chain couples TRBV15 to TRBJ2-7, with D maybe TRBD1 (6 bases). Trimming pared 0 bases from V and 1 base from J, leaving 10 bases between. This CDR3 contains 15 residues. Germline CDR1 reads LNHNV; CDR2 reads YYDKDF (reference sequence). CDR3: CATSREAGESYEQYF. In DNA form, the CDR3 reads TGTGCCACCAGCAGAGAAGCAGGGGAGTCCTACGAGCAGTACTTC. The variable domain in full, completed from reference TRBV15 and TRBJ2-7, reads DAMVIQNPRYQVTQFGKPVTLSCSQTLNHNVMYWYQQKSSQAPKLLFHYYDKDFNNEADTPDNFQSRRPNTSFCFLDIRSPGLGDTAMYLCATSREAGESYEQYFGPGTRLTVT.

The chain employs TRBV5-1 and TRBJ2-3, with TRBD1 matching over 8 bases. The V and J ends lost 4 bases and 1 base, in that order; junction bases with no gene match: 5. This CDR3 region has 15 residues. Germline CDR1 is SGHRS and CDR2 is YFSETQ. The CDR3 DNA is TGCGCCAGCAGCCCCCTGACAGGGGGCACAGATACGCAGTATTTT. Its protein is CASSPLTGGTDTQYF.

CDR3 nucleotides: TGTGCCAGCAGCTTAGGGACCCATAGCGGGGGGGCGGCAGAGACCCAGTACTTC. Its protein product is CASSLGTHSGGAAETQYF. V gene TRBV7-8 combines with J gene TRBJ2-5, with TRBD2 matching 11 bases. The CDR3 is 18 residues long. V lost 1 base and J lost 4; bases outside the gene matches: 11. The V gene's germline CDR1 is SGHVS and CDR2 FQNEAQ.

The chain carries TRBV27 and TRBJ2-7, with a possible D match to TRBD1 (6 bases). There are 14 residues in the CDR3. With 4 bases removed from V and 3 bases from J, the gap between germline ends came to 13 bases. Per the germline V gene, CDR1 is MNHEY and CDR2 is SMNVEV (reference sequence). The CDR3 sequence: CASSSTDRYYEQYF. CDR3 DNA sequence: TGTGCCAGCAGTTCAACCGACAGGTACTACGAGCAGTACTTC.